This T cell receptor (beta chain) emerged from a study of blood T cells in healthy people across ages. The CDR3 consists of 14 residues. V was clipped by 4 bases and J by 4 bases, with 13 bases between them. The germline gives CDR1 MNHEY, CDR2 SMNVEV (reference sequence). Then a second PCR, running roughly 7 to 11 cycles, was carried out with a sample-barcoded 5' primer and a J-beta primer mix. Carrying 12 random nucleotides, a template-switch adaptor labeled each individual cDNA molecule. TCRdb ran MiXCR on the 5' RACE reads and lists one entry per CDR3 protein. The table lists under 850,000 distinct CDR3 sequences, around 36% of them singletons. This clonotype was seen a few times.

This chain joins TRBV27 and TRBJ1-1; D is possibly TRBD1 (6 bases). Sequences were obtained from blood. The source of this sequence is a man younger than 30 in good health. In DNA form, the CDR3 reads TGTGCCAGCAGTTGGGGGGGCATGGGCACTGAAGCTTTCTTT. Encoded protein: CASSWGGMGTEAFF.